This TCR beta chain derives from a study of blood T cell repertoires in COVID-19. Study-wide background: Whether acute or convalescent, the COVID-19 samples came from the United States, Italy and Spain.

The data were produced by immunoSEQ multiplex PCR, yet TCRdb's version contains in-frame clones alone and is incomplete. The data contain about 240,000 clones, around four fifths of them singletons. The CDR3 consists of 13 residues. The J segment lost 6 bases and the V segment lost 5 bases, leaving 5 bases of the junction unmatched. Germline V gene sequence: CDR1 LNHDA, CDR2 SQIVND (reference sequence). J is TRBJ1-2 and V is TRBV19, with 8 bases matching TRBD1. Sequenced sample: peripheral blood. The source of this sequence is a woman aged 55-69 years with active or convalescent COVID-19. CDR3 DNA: TGTGCCAGTAGTCAACAGGGGGGTGATGGCTACACCTTC. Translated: CASSQQGGDGYTF.